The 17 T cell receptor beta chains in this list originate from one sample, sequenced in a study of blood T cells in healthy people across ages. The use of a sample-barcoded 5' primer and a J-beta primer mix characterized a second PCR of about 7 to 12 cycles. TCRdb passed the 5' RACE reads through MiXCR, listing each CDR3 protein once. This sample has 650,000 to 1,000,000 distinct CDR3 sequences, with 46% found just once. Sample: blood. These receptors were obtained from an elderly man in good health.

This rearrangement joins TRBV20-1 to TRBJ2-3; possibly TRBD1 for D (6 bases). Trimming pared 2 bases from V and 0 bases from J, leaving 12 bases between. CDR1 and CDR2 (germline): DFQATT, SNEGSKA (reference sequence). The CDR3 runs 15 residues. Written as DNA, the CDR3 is TGCAGTGCTAGACGGACAGTCACTAGCACAGATACGCAGTATTTT. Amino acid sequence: CSARRTVTSTDTQYF.

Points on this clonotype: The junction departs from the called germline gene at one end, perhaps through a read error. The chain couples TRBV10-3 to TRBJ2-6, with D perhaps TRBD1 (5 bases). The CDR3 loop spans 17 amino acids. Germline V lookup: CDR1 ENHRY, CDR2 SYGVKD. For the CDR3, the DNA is TGTGCCATCCGTGAGTCGGGCGCCAGCTCTGGGGCCAACGTCCTGACCTTC. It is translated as CAIRESGASSGANVLTF.

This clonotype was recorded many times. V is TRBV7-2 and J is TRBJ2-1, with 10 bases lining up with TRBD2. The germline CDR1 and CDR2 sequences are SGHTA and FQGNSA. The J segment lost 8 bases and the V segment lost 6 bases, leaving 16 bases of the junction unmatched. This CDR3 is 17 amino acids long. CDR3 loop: CASSPEDSSGSWDEQFF. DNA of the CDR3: TGTGCCAGCAGTCCTGAGGATTCTAGCGGGAGCTGGGATGAGCAGTTCTTC.

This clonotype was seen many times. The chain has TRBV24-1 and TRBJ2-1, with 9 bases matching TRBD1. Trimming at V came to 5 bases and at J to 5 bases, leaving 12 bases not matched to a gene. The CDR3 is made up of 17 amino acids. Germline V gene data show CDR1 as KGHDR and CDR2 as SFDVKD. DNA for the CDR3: TGTGCCACCAGTGGCATCCCCGGGACAGGGATAGACAATGAGCAGTTCTTC. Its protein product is CATSGIPGTGIDNEQFF.

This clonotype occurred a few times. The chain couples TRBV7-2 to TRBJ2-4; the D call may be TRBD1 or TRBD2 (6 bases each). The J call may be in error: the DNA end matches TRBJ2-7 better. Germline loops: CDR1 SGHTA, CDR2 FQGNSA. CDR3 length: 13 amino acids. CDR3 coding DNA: TGTGCCAGCAGAAGGGCGGGACACCACGAGCAGTACTTC. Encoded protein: CASRRAGHHEQYF.

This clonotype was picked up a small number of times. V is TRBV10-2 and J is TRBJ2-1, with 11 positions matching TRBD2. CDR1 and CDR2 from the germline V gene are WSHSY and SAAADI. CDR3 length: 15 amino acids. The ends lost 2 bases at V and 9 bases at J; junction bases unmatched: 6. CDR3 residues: CASSETSGSTGEQFF. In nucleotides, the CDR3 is TGCGCCAGCAGTGAGACTAGCGGGAGTACGGGTGAGCAGTTCTTC.

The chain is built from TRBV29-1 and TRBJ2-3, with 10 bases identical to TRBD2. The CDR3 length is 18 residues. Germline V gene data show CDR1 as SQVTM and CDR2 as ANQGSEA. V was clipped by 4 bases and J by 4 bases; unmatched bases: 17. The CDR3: CSVVQASGSYWAADTQYF. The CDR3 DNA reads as TGCAGCGTTGTCCAGGCTAGCGGGAGTTATTGGGCGGCAGATACGCAGTATTTT.

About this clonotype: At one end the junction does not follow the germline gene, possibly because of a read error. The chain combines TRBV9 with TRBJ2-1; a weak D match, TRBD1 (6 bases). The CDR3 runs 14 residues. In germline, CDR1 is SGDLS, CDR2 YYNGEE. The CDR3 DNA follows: TGTGTCAGCAGCGTAGCTTACAGGGACAATGAGCAGTTCTTC. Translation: CVSSVAYRDNEQFF. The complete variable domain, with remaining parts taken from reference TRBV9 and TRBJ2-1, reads DSGVTQTPKHLITATGQRVTLRCSPRSGDLSVYWYQQSLDQGLQFLIQYYNGEERAKGNILERFSAQQFPDLHSELNLSSLELGDSALYFCVSSVAYRDNEQFFGPGTRLTVL.

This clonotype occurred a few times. In DNA form, the CDR3 reads TGCAGCGTTGCTCTAGCGGAGGGGGTTCGAGAGCAGTTCTTC. Amino acid sequence: CSVALAEGVREQFF. The chain combines TRBV29-1 with TRBJ2-1; D perhaps matches TRBD2 (7 bases). CDR3 length: 14 residues. The V gene lost 4 bases and the J gene lost 10 bases, with 20 bases spanning the gap. The germline V gene encodes CDR1 SQVTM and CDR2 ANQGSEA.

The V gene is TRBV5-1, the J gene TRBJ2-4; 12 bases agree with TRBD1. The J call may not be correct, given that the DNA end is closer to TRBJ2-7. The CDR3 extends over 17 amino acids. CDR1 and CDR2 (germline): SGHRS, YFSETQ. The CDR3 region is CASSLDPAGQGADEQYF. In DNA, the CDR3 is TGCGCCAGCAGCTTGGACCCAGCGGGACAGGGGGCCGACGAGCAGTACTTC.

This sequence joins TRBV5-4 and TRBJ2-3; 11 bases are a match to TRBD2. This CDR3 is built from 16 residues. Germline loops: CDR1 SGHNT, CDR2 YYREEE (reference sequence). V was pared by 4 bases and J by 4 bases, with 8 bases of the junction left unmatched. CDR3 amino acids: CASSVPSGRLADTQYF. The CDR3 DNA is TGTGCCAGCAGCGTACCTAGCGGGAGGTTAGCAGATACGCAGTATTTT.

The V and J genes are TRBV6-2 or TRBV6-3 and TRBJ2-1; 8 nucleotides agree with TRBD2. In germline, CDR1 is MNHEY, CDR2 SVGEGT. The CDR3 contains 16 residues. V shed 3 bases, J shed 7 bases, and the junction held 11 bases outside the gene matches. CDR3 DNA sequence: TGTGCCAGCAGTTATAACGCGGGAGGTGTCGTGAATGAGCAGTTCTTC. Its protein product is CASSYNAGGVVNEQFF.

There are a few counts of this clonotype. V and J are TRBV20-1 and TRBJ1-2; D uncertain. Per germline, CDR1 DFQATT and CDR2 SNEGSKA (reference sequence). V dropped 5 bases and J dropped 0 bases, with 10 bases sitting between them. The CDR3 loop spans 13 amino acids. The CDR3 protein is CSAGGHPNYGYTF. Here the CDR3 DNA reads TGCAGTGCTGGAGGCCATCCTAACTATGGCTACACCTTC.

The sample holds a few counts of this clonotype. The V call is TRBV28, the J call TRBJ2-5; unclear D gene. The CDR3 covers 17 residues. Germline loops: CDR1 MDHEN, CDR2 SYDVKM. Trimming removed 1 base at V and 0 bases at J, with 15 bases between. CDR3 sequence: CASSLSLRFPNQETQYF. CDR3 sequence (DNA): TGTGCCAGCAGTTTATCATTGAGGTTCCCGAACCAAGAGACCCAGTACTTC.

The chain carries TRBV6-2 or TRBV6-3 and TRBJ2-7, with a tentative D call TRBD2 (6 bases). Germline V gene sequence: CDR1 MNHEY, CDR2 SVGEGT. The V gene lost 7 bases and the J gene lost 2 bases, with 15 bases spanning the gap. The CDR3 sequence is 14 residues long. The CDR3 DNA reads TGTGCCAGCACCTGGGGGGTTAGCACCTACGAGCAGTACTTC. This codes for CASTWGVSTYEQYF.

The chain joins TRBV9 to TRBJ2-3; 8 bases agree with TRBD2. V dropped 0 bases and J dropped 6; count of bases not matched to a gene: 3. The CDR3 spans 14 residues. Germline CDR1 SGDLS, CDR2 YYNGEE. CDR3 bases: TGTGCCAGCAGCGTAGCGGGGGGGTCCGATACGCAGTATTTT. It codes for CASSVAGGSDTQYF.

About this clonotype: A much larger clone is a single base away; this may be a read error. The CDR3, as DNA: TGTGCCATCAGTCTCCCCCACGCGGGGGATGAGCAGTACTTC. It encodes CAISLPHAGDEQYF. V gene TRBV10-3 combines with J gene TRBJ2-5, with 7 bases matching TRBD2. CDR1 is ENHRY and CDR2 is SYGVKD in the germline V gene. The CDR3 is 14 amino acids. V was pared by 5 bases and J by 11 bases, with 14 bases of the junction left unmatched.